This T cell receptor (beta chain) was identified in a study of shared clonotypes between healthy human individuals. Study overall: Three plates each covered CD4 naive and memory; CD8 naive two, CD8 memory one.

Several immunoSEQ 96-well plates shared each subset's DNA, each plate a replicate. Original handling: Filtering differed, since immunoSEQ gave only junction sequences and no quality scores. The data were produced by immunoSEQ multiplex PCR, yet TCRdb's version contains in-frame clones alone and is incomplete. The V and J calls and the clone size are those of that table, but D and trimming were determined from the DNA. Among just over 2,000,000 clones listed, around 96% were seen once. Study outcomes and limitations: As a rule, naive subsets had a larger estimated richness than memory subsets.

Terminally differentiated effector memory CD45RA+ cells were excluded from the naive CD8 cells, which were CD45RO-negative and positively selected for CCR7. V dropped 1 base and J dropped 2 bases, with 21 bases sitting between them. CDR3 size: 18 residues. Germline CDR1 reads LNHNV; CDR2 reads YYDKDF (reference sequence). About this clone: Antigen unknown.

The receptor was derived from a man between 18 and 29 years old in good health. This rearrangement joins TRBV15 to TRBJ2-7, with a weak D call TRBD2 (5 bases). Sequenced: naive CD8+ T cells sorted from blood. The CDR3 coding sequence is TGTGCCACCAGCAGAGGAGCGGCAGACCCGACCCTCCCCTACGAGCAGTACTTC. Its protein product is CATSRGAADPTLPYEQYF.